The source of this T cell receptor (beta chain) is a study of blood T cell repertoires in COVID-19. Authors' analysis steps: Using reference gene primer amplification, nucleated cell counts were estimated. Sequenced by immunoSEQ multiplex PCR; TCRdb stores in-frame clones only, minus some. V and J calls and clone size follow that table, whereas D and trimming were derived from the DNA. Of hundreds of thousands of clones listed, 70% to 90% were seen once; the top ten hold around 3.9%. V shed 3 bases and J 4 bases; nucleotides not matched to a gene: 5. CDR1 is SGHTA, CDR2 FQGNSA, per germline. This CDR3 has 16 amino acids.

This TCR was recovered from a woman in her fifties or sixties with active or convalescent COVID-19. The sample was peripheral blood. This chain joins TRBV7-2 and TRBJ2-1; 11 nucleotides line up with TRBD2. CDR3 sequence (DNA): TGTGCCAGCAGCTTCAGACTAGCGGGGTTATACAATGAGCAGTTCTTC. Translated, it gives CASSFRLAGLYNEQFF.